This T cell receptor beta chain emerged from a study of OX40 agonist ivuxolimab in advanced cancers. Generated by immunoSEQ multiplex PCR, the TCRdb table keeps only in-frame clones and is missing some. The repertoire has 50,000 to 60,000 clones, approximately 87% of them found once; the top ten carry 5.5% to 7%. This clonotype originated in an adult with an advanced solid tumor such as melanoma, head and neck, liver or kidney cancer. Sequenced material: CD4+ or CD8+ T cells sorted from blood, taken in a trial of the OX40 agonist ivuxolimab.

This CDR3 reads CASSFRTGGVSTEAFF. Here the CDR3 DNA reads TGCGCCAGCAGCTTTCGGACAGGGGGCGTGAGCACTGAAGCTTTCTTT. The chain joins TRBV5-1 to TRBJ1-1; TRBD1 aligns across 11 bases. The CDR3 runs 16 residues. The germline V gene encodes CDR1 SGHRS and CDR2 YFSETQ. The trim removed 2 bases at V and 4 bases at J, leaving 7 bases unmatched.